This entry lists 15 T cell receptor beta chains sequenced from one sample in a study of molecular identifiers for immune sequencing clone quantification. Each CDR3 protein gets one entry after TCRdb re-called the PCR reads with MiXCR. The sample records about 640,000 distinct CDR3 sequences, 20% being singletons. The sample taken for sequencing was naive CD8+ T cells from blood, with Jurkat cell RNA spiked in. Noted subset: FACS-sorted CD8+CD4-CCR7+CD45RA+ naive T cells. These receptors originate from a human donor in good health. Some libraries in this study had Jurkat cell RNA spiked in.

The genes are TRBV10-3 and TRBJ2-3; TRBD2 matches at 8 bases. Germline loops: CDR1 ENHRY, CDR2 SYGVKD. The CDR3 loop spans 15 amino acids. Germline trimming cut 6 bases from V and 0 bases from J; bases unmatched to any gene: 5. The CDR3 DNA reads as TGTGCCATCAGGCGGGGGGTTGGGAGCACAGATACGCAGTATTTT. Amino acid sequence: CAIRRGVGSTDTQYF.

The genes are TRBV19 and TRBJ1-5, with 7 bases aligning to TRBD1. V was clipped by 6 bases and J by 4 bases; unmatched bases: 12. Germline CDR1 reads LNHDA; CDR2 reads SQIVND (reference sequence). The length of the CDR3 is 16 residues. Here the CDR3 DNA reads TGTGCCAGTAGCGTCGGGACAGAGGGAAGGAATCAGCCCCAGCATTTT. Translation: CASSVGTEGRNQPQHF.

About this clonotype itself: This may be a read error, as it is one base from a much larger clone. The chain combines TRBV19 with TRBJ2-2; TRBD1 or TRBD2 may be the D gene (5 bases each). The CDR3 is 14 residues long. Per the germline V gene, CDR1 is LNHDA and CDR2 is SQIVND (reference sequence). DNA for the CDR3: TGTGCCAGTAGTATCGCTGCAGGGACCGGGGAGCAGTTTTTT. Translation: CASSIAAGTGEQFF.

This clonotype was seen once. The CDR3 protein is CASSLVTGVIIYEQYF. The CDR3 DNA reads as TGTGCCAGCAGCTTAGTGACAGGGGTAATAATTTACGAGCAGTACTTC. The rearrangement links TRBV7-9 to TRBJ2-7; 8 bases fit TRBD1. Trimming cost V 1 base and J 4 bases; bases outside gene matches: 9. From germline, CDR1 is SEHNR and CDR2 FQNEAQ (reference sequence). The CDR3 is made up of 16 amino acids.

This clonotype was seen at least ten times. The rearrangement joins TRBV6-5 to TRBJ2-5, with a weak D call TRBD2 (5 bases). Germline CDR1 MNHEY, CDR2 SVGAGI. The length of the CDR3 is 16 residues. V lost 5 bases, J lost 2 bases, and 18 bases lay in between. The CDR3 DNA sequence: TGTGCCAGCAGTGGCCCAAGGACTCCCCTTCAAGAGACCCAGTACTTC. This sequence encodes CASSGPRTPLQETQYF.

This clonotype has only a few counts. The CDR3 reads CASSLDIGGGNTIYF. In nucleotides, the CDR3 is TGTGCCAGCAGCTTGGACATAGGAGGGGGAAACACCATATATTTT. The V gene is TRBV5-8, the J gene TRBJ1-3, with D unresolved. Trimming removed 0 bases from V and 4 bases from J, with 11 bases in between. Germline V gene sequence: CDR1 SGHTS, CDR2 YDEGEE. The CDR3 has 15 amino acids. Full variable domain (rest looked up from reference TRBV5-8 and TRBJ1-3): EAGVTQSPTHLIKTRGQQATLRCSPISGHTSVYWYQQALGLGLQFLLWYDEGEERNRGNFPPRFSGRQFPNYSSELNVNALELEDSALYLCASSLDIGGGNTIYFGEGSWLTVV.

This clonotype was observed many times. The chain uses TRBV11-2 and TRBJ2-5; D assignment may be TRBD1 or TRBD2 (5 bases each). Germline V CDR1 and CDR2: SGHAT, FQNNGV. The CDR3 contains 15 residues. The germline V and J ends were trimmed by 5 bases and 3 bases, with 16 bases remaining between them. The chain's CDR3 is CASSTSGGTKETQYF. Here the CDR3 DNA reads TGTGCCAGCAGCACAAGTGGGGGTACTAAAGAGACCCAGTACTTC.

This clonotype has ten or more counts. V usage is TRBV12-5 and J usage is TRBJ2-3; D not resolved. The CDR3 covers 12 residues. CDR1 is LGHNT and CDR2 is FRNRAP in the germline V gene. The germline V and J ends were trimmed by 4 bases and 6 bases, with 8 bases remaining between them. The CDR3 reads CASGWEMDTQYF. The CDR3 bases are TGTGCTAGTGGTTGGGAAATGGATACGCAGTATTTT.

This clonotype was counted at least ten times. This chain links TRBV6-5 with TRBJ2-3, with TRBD2 identical over 9 bases. Germline assignment: CDR1 MNHEY and CDR2 SVGAGI. The V gene end was trimmed by 2 bases and the J gene end by 5 bases; junction bases not matched to a gene: 8. The CDR3 runs 16 residues. CDR3 sequence reads: CASSYHTGLAQDTQYF. The DNA for the CDR3 is TGTGCCAGCAGTTACCACACAGGACTAGCGCAAGATACGCAGTATTTT.

Note on this clonotype: Possible read error: a much larger clone is one base away. This chain links TRBV12-3 or TRBV12-4 with TRBJ2-3; 7 positions agree with TRBD1. There are 14 residues in the CDR3. The trim removed 5 bases at V and 4 bases at J, leaving 6 bases unmatched. CDR3 sequence reads: CASSPTGWADTQYF. CDR3 coding DNA: TGTGCCAGCAGTCCGACAGGGTGGGCAGATACGCAGTATTTT.

In this sample, this clonotype turned up many times. V is TRBV3-1 and J is TRBJ1-5; no clear D. Between the trimmed V and J ends, which lost 4 bases and 4 bases, there was a span of 14 bases. Germline V lookup: CDR1 LGHDT, CDR2 YNNKEL (reference sequence). The CDR3 contains 15 residues. CDR3 residues: CASSLSPELNQPQHF. The CDR3 nucleotides read TGTGCCAGCAGCCTAAGTCCCGAATTAAATCAGCCCCAGCATTTT.

This clonotype was detected many times. The rearrangement uses TRBV5-1 and TRBJ2-7; D is perhaps TRBD1 or TRBD2 (5 bases each). Per germline, CDR1 SGHRS and CDR2 YFSETQ. The CDR3 extends over 18 amino acids. Trimming shortened V by 5 bases and J by 0 bases, and 24 bases separated the two germline ends. The CDR3 DNA sequence: TGCGCCAGCAGTCCCGGGCCTGGGGGTATAATGGGCTCCTACGAGCAGTACTTC. It yields the protein CASSPGPGGIMGSYEQYF.

At least ten counts were recorded for this clonotype. CDR3 region: CASSLVLTKGETQYF. The CDR3 nucleotides read TGTGCCAGCAGCTTAGTTCTGACAAAGGGTGAGACCCAGTACTTC. The chain uses TRBV7-9 and TRBJ2-5; D gene ambiguous. The ends were cut back, 1 base at V and 5 bases at J, with 14 bases in the middle. Germline loops: CDR1 SEHNR, CDR2 FQNEAQ (reference sequence). The CDR3 consists of 15 residues.

As to this clonotype: A much bigger clone sits one base away, suggesting this may be a read error. The chain uses TRBV28 and TRBJ2-1; maybe TRBD2 (5 bases). V lost 6 bases and J 5 bases, leaving 14 bases between the germline ends. Germline V gene sequence: CDR1 MDHEN, CDR2 SYDVKM. The CDR3 totals 14 residues. The CDR3 loop is CASRGRDPHNEQFF. CDR3 sequence (DNA): TGTGCCAGCAGGGGTCGGGATCCCCACAATGAGCAGTTCTTC.

This clonotype was seen repeatedly, ten times or more. The chain has TRBV20-1 and TRBJ1-5, with D unclear. V was pared by 3 bases and J by 3 bases, with 15 bases between. The CDR3 extends over 15 amino acids. Per the germline V gene, CDR1 is DFQATT and CDR2 is SNEGSKA (reference sequence). CDR3 in DNA: TGCAGTGCTAGTGGCACATACGAACCCAATCAGCCCCAGCATTTT. Residues: CSASGTYEPNQPQHF.